This record looks at one T cell receptor beta chain sequence and its context. In the original workflow: Amplification of reference gene primers was used by the study to estimate nucleated cell counts. The protocol was immunoSEQ multiplex PCR, while the TCRdb copy is restricted to in-frame clones and leaves out a portion. V and J calls and clone size are those listed in that table; D and trimming were worked out from the DNA. The sample carries more than 100,000 clones, around 89% recorded once. The V gene end was trimmed by 6 bases and the J gene end by 3 bases; junction bases not matched to a gene: 3. Germline V gene lookup returns CDR1 MNHEY and CDR2 SMNVEV (reference sequence). This CDR3 comprises 13 residues. The data were obtained in a study of blood T cell repertoires in COVID-19. About the research overall: Material from acute and convalescent COVID-19 was sourced from the United States, Italy and Spain. T cells, B-cell-depleted T cells, or PBMCs supplied cDNA or gDNA.

Specimen: peripheral blood. The source of this sequence is a man aged 45-65 years with active or convalescent COVID-19. This chain links TRBV27 with TRBJ1-1, with 8 nucleotides matching TRBD1. CDR3: CASRVDRDTEAFF. The CDR3 DNA reads as TGTGCCAGCAGAGTGGACAGGGACACTGAAGCTTTCTTT.